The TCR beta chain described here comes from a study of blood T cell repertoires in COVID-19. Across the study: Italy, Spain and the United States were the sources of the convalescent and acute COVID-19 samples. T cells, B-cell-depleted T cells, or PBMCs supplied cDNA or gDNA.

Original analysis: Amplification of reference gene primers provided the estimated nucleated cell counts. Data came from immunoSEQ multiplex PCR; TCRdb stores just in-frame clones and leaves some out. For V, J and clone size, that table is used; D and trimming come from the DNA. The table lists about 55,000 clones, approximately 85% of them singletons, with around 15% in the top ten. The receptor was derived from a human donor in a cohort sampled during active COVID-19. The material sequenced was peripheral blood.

This CDR3 is CASSLRQGSYEQYF. The CDR3 coding sequence is TGTGCCAGCAGCTTGAGACAGGGATCCTACGAGCAGTACTTC. The rearrangement joins TRBV13 to TRBJ2-7; 7 nucleotides line up with TRBD1. Germline V gene data show CDR1 as PRHDT and CDR2 as FYEKMQ (reference sequence). The CDR3 extends over 14 amino acids. V shed 3 bases, J shed 1 base, and the junction held 3 bases outside the gene matches.